The T cell receptor (beta chain) under discussion was sequenced for a study of blood T cell repertoires in COVID-19. Across the study: Acute and convalescent COVID-19 samples came from the United States, Italy and Spain. T cells, B-cell-depleted T cells, or PBMCs provided the cDNA or gDNA that served as material.

The CDR3 runs to 15 residues. The germline CDR1 and CDR2 sequences are MGHRA and YSYEKL. The germline V and J ends were trimmed by 0 bases and 1 base, with 10 bases remaining between them. This clone was seen only a few times. In the authors' methods: Quantification of nucleated cells was approximated via reference gene primer amplification. The data were produced by immunoSEQ multiplex PCR, yet TCRdb's version contains in-frame clones alone and is incomplete. V and J calls and clone size are copied from that table; D and trimming were computed from the DNA. The sample records 40,000 to 50,000 clones, about 80% being singletons.

The genes are TRBV4-1 and TRBJ2-7; maybe TRBD2 (5 bases). The TCR comes from an older man with acute or convalescent COVID-19. Sequencing was carried out using peripheral blood. CDR3 residues: CASSQEFRGSYEQYF. CDR3 nucleotides: TGCGCCAGCAGCCAAGAGTTCCGAGGGTCCTACGAGCAGTACTTC.